This T cell receptor (beta chain) was captured in a study of cytomegalovirus exposure and HLA in healthy donors. Overall study findings and caveats: HLA restriction was apparent for most CMV-associated TCR beta chains in a later analysis.

A single count supports this clone. Its antigen is unidentified. The CDR3 has 15 residues. J lost 5 bases, V lost 8 bases, and 9 bases had no gene match. CDR1 and CDR2 (germline): MNHEY, SMNVEV (reference sequence). With 60 Vbeta and 13 Jbeta primers, the PCR was carried out. Sequencing used immunoSEQ multiplex PCR; TCRdb keeps in-frame clones, though not all of them. Of 120,000 to 150,000 clones listed, approximately 68% are singletons. This clonotype was sampled from a man aged 55 to 70 in good health and CMV-seronegative. The chain is built from TRBV27 and TRBJ2-2; 9 bases fit TRBD1. Sequences were obtained from PBMCs. The CDR3 bases are TGTGCCAGCCATCCGACAGGGGGGAATACCGGGGAGCTGTTTTTT. Translating it yields CASHPTGGNTGELFF.